Each of the 19 T cell receptor beta chains below was sequenced from the same sample in a study of blood T cells in healthy people across ages. Sample-barcoded 5' priming and a J-beta primer mix drove a second PCR of roughly 7 to 11 cycles. TCRdb independently ran MiXCR on the 5' RACE reads; one entry per CDR3 protein. In the table there are fewer than 2,000,000 distinct CDR3 sequences, around 42% of which are singletons. The sample taken for sequencing was blood. These receptor sequences come from a human donor in good health.

As for this clonotype: Its ends do not fully match the called genes, so a read error is possible. V and J are TRBV15 and TRBJ1-4; D gene ambiguous. Germline V gene lookup returns CDR1 LNHNV and CDR2 YYDKDF (reference sequence). The CDR3 runs to 14 residues. CDR3 nucleotides: TGTGCCACCAGCAGACACCTAAAAGATGAAAAACGGTTTTTT. It codes for CATSRHLKDEKRFF.

This sequence joins TRBV12-3 or TRBV12-4 and TRBJ1-6; D is possibly TRBD1 (5 bases). V was cut by 3 bases and J by 11 bases, with 14 bases left in between. The CDR3 sequence is 14 residues long. This chain's CDR3 is CASSFEQVGTPLHF. The CDR3 DNA reads as TGTGCCAGCAGTTTCGAACAGGTCGGGACACCCCTCCACTTT.

The chain links TRBV11-1 to TRBJ1-4, with D perhaps matching TRBD1 (5 bases). The CDR3 spans 15 residues. Deletions cut 5 bases from V and 7 bases from J, with 17 bases between. The germline V gene has CDR1 SGHAT and CDR2 FQDESV (reference sequence). The CDR3 is CASSRGALRGEKLFF. The DNA for the CDR3 is TGTGCCAGCAGCAGAGGGGCTCTAAGAGGTGAAAAACTGTTTTTT.

The CDR3 DNA is TGTGCCAGCGGAGAAGGGTTATCACCCCTCCACTTT. Amino acids: CASGEGLSPLHF. This chain joins TRBV6-2 or TRBV6-3 and TRBJ1-6; D is unclear. This CDR3 contains 12 residues. V was clipped by 8 bases and J by 10 bases, with 12 bases between them. The germline V gene has CDR1 MNHEY and CDR2 SVGEGT.

Many counts were recorded for this clonotype. The J gene is TRBJ2-7, the V gene TRBV6-5, with D maybe TRBD2 (5 bases). Germline-derived CDR1 and CDR2 are MNHEY and SVGAGI. Deletions cut 6 bases from V and 0 bases from J, with 9 bases between. This CDR3 spans 13 amino acids. The DNA of the CDR3 is TGTGCCAGCAGCCCCGGGAACTCCTACGAGCAGTACTTC. Protein sequence: CASSPGNSYEQYF.

This chain links TRBV20-1 with TRBJ2-2; 12 bases fit TRBD1. Trimming took 0 bases from V and 6 from J; bases not matched to a gene: 8. There are 17 residues in the CDR3. Per the germline V gene, CDR1 is DFQATT and CDR2 is SNEGSKA (reference sequence). CDR3 DNA: TGCAGTGCTAGAGATCGCGTGGGACAGGGGGCCTCCGGGGAGCTGTTTTTT. The encoded protein is CSARDRVGQGASGELFF.

The chain has TRBV29-1 and TRBJ2-1; 8 nucleotides match TRBD2. CDR3 length: 14 amino acids. V was clipped by 5 bases and J by 2 bases; unmatched bases: 5. CDR1 and CDR2 (germline): SQVTM, ANQGSEA. CDR3 sequence (DNA): TGCAGCGTTAAAGGCGGGGGGCCCTACAATGAGCAGTTCTTC. It codes for CSVKGGGPYNEQFF.

V usage is TRBV4-1 and J usage is TRBJ2-3, with 9 bases aligning to TRBD1. Trimming at V came to 5 bases and at J to 0 bases, leaving 6 bases not matched to a gene. Looked up from germline, CDR1 is MGHRA and CDR2 is YSYEKL. The CDR3 length is 16 residues. DNA for the CDR3: TGCGCCAGCAGCAGACAGGGGGACTATAGCACAGATACGCAGTATTTT. Translated: CASSRQGDYSTDTQYF.

This clonotype was counted at least ten times. The chain couples TRBV4-3 to TRBJ1-2; possible D gene TRBD1, 6 bases. The germline V gene has CDR1 LGHNA and CDR2 YSLEER. This CDR3 is 14 amino acids long. V dropped 2 bases and J dropped 6 bases, with 13 bases sitting between them. CDR3 DNA sequence: TGCGCCAGCAGCCAACACAGGGTCGGGGATGGCTACACCTTC. Its protein is CASSQHRVGDGYTF.

This chain joins TRBV24-1 and TRBJ2-3; TRBD1 matches at 9 bases. With V trimmed by 3 bases and J by 3 bases, 6 bases remained unmatched. The germline V gene has CDR1 KGHDR and CDR2 SFDVKD. The CDR3 has 16 amino acids. CDR3 DNA sequence: TGTGCCACCAGTGATCTTGGACAGGGGAGGACAGATACGCAGTATTTT. This translates into CATSDLGQGRTDTQYF.

This clonotype was counted at least ten times. The rearrangement uses TRBV20-1 and TRBJ2-5; D remains ambiguous. Per the germline V gene, CDR1 is DFQATT and CDR2 is SNEGSKA (reference sequence). The V gene lost 8 bases and the J gene lost 1 base, with 8 bases spanning the gap. This CDR3 contains 11 residues. This CDR3 is CSKQSQETQYF. CDR3 nucleotides: TGCAGTAAACAGAGCCAAGAGACCCAGTACTTC.

The chain has TRBV9 and TRBJ2-1, with a weak D call TRBD2 (6 bases). This CDR3 contains 15 residues. Germline V gene sequence: CDR1 SGDLS, CDR2 YYNGEE. Trimming cost V 7 bases and J 0 bases, with 14 bases left between them. The CDR3 region has the DNA TGTGCCAGCGGTCCTCGGGGGAGCTCCTACAATGAGCAGTTCTTC. It yields the protein CASGPRGSSYNEQFF.

This clonotype was seen a few times. The rearrangement uses TRBV5-5 and TRBJ2-7; D tentatively fits TRBD1 or TRBD2 (5 bases each). This CDR3 spans 14 amino acids. Germline lookup yields CDR1 SGHKS and CDR2 YYEKEE (reference sequence). The germline V and J ends were trimmed by 2 bases and 5 bases, with 14 bases remaining between them. CDR3 residues: CASSFLAQGDEQYF. DNA for the CDR3: TGTGCCAGCAGCTTTCTAGCCCAGGGCGACGAGCAGTACTTC.

As to this clonotype: This may come from a read error, since a much larger clone is one base off. This chain links TRBV7-9 with TRBJ2-5, with D unclear. This CDR3 region has 13 residues. The germline V gene has CDR1 SEHNR and CDR2 FQNEAQ (reference sequence). The CDR3: CAGSLEQQETQYF. Here the CDR3 DNA reads TGTGCCGGCAGCTTAGAACAGCAAGAGACCCAGTACTTC. Supplemented by reference TRBV7-9 and TRBJ2-5, the full variable domain reads DTGVSQNPRHKITKRGQNVTFRCDPISEHNRLYWYRQTLGQGPEFLTYFQNEAQLEKSRLLSDRFSAERPKGSFSTLEIQRTEQGDSAMYLCAGSLEQQETQYFGPGTRLLVL.

This clonotype was seen a handful of times. The V call is TRBV5-5, the J call TRBJ2-1; D is unresolved. V gave up 0 bases and J gave up 12 bases, with 16 bases separating them. The CDR3 spans 14 residues. Looked up from germline, CDR1 is SGHKS and CDR2 is YYEKEE (reference sequence). The CDR3 sequence is CASSLVAGDDGQFF. CDR3 DNA sequence: TGTGCCAGCAGCTTGGTTGCAGGTGATGATGGGCAGTTCTTC.

The chain joins TRBV10-3 to TRBJ2-6, with D possibly matching TRBD1 (5 bases). V lost 6 bases to trimming and J lost 2 bases, with 14 bases between them. The CDR3 is made up of 16 amino acids. CDR1 ENHRY and CDR2 SYGVKD come from the germline V gene. Here the CDR3 DNA reads TGTGCCATCAGACAAGACAGAGACCCTGGGGCCAACGTCCTGACTTTC. Its protein product is CAIRQDRDPGANVLTF.

The chain carries TRBV7-2 and TRBJ2-7, with D possibly being TRBD2 (5 bases). Trimming removed 1 base from V and 7 bases from J, with 17 bases in between. CDR1 SGHTA and CDR2 FQGNSA come from the germline V gene. There are 15 residues in the CDR3. The CDR3 DNA reads TGTGCCAGCAGCTTAGATAGGAATCCCTCGGGAGAGCAGTACTTC. Its translation: CASSLDRNPSGEQYF.

Points on this clonotype: The germline gene is not matched at one end of the junction; a read error may be the cause. The CDR3 loop is CASSQGTGGRGHTF. The CDR3 nucleotides are TGCGCCAGCAGCCAGGGGACAGGGGGCCGTGGCCACACCTTC. The gene calls are TRBV4-3 and TRBJ1-2, with TRBD1 identical over 12 bases. The CDR3 runs to 14 residues. Germline V gene sequence: CDR1 LGHNA, CDR2 YSLEER.

This clonotype was seen a handful of times. The rearrangement joins TRBV18 to TRBJ2-7, with 11 bases that match TRBD2. Germline V CDR1 and CDR2: KGHSH, LQKENI. V shed 2 bases and J 0 bases; nucleotides not matched to a gene: 3. The CDR3 sequence is 16 residues long. CDR3 region: CASSPGTSGTSYEQYF. In nucleotides, the CDR3 is TGTGCCAGCTCACCAGGGACTAGCGGAACCTCCTACGAGCAGTACTTC. Together with reference TRBV18 and TRBJ2-7, the CDR3 gives the full variable domain: NAGVMQNPRHLVRRRGQEARLRCSPMKGHSHVYWYRQLPEEGLKFMVYLQKENIIDESGMPKERFSAEFPKEGPSILRIQQVVRGDSAAYFCASSPGTSGTSYEQYFGPGTRLTVT.